In its sample, the clone carrying this T cell receptor (beta chain) was seen a few times. Its antigen is unknown. The record originates from a study of shared clonotypes between healthy human individuals. Overall study findings and caveats: Donor clonotype sharing was expected to depend on sequencing depth.

This CDR3 region has 16 residues. Germline V gives CDR1 MGHRA, CDR2 YSYEKL. Trimming cost V 1 base and J 4 bases; bases outside gene matches: 9. Execution of the assay was at deep level. The authors split each subset's genomic DNA evenly across several immunoSEQ plates. Clones were sequenced by immunoSEQ multiplex PCR, and TCRdb holds only the in-frame ones, with some missing. The sample contains over 400,000 clones, roughly 80% of which appear only once. Input material: PBMCs. The chain combines TRBV4-1 with TRBJ2-7; 8 bases are a match to TRBD1. This sequence originates from a woman aged 40 to 55 in good health. Some clones in this sample may be carry-over from other donors' samples. As DNA, the CDR3 is TGCGCCAGCAGCCAAGGACACGGGGGACAGGCGTACGAGCAGTACTTC. Translated: CASSQGHGGQAYEQYF.